Listed below are T cell receptor beta chains from one sample, sequenced in a study of T cells in localized non-small cell lung cancer. Method: immunoSEQ multiplex PCR; TCRdb's copy keeps in-frame clones and lacks some. The data show about 83,000 clones, 75% to 85% seen once. Sequenced material: peripheral blood, taken before any cancer treatment. These receptors were obtained from a female donor over 55 with stage I lung adenocarcinoma. Both conserved end residues are part of each CDR3. A D gene is named only where the DNA matches it firmly. For some rows the clone size is stated as once, few or many, or as a class when expanded; others skip it.

once	TRBJ1-3	TRBV25-1	-	CASMDPYSGNTIYF	TGTGCCAGTATGGACCCGTACTCTGGAAACACCATATATTTT
-	TRBJ2-3	TRBV2	-	CASTLGLRDQADTQYF	TGTGCCAGCACCCTCGGCCTACGGGATCAAGCAGATACGCAGTATTTT
-	TRBJ2-2	TRBV19	-	CASSRQASNTGELFF	TGTGCCAGTAGTCGCCAGGCCTCGAACACCGGGGAGCTGTTTTTT
-	TRBJ2-1	TRBV5-1	-	CASSLMGTASHNEQFF	TGCGCCAGCAGCTTGATGGGGACCGCATCGCACAATGAGCAGTTCTTC
-	TRBJ2-3	TRBV28	-	CASSLGLTDTQYF	TGTGCCAGCAGTTTAGGGCTCACAGATACGCAGTATTTT
few	TRBJ2-2	TRBV19	-	CASSILRSTGELFF	TGTGCCAGTAGTATCCTCAGGAGCACCGGGGAGCTGTTTTTT
-	TRBJ1-1	TRBV5-6	-	CASSLRANTEAFF	TGTGCCAGCAGCTTAAGGGCGAACACTGAAGCTTTCTTT
-	TRBJ1-3	TRBV9	TRBD1	CASSFLPGQGNSGNTIYF	TGTGCCAGCAGCTTCCTCCCGGGACAGGGGAACTCGGGAAACACCATATATTTT
-	TRBJ1-1	TRBV5-4	TRBD1	CASSSWDRDMNTEAFF	TGTGCCAGCAGCTCCTGGGACAGGGACATGAACACTGAAGCTTTCTTT
-	TRBJ1-2	TRBV10-1	-	CASRGEEGYTF	TGCGCCAGCAGAGGAGAAGAGGGCTACACCTTC
few	TRBJ2-3	TRBV30	-	CAWSSVGATDTQYF	TGTGCCTGGAGTTCTGTGGGGGCCACAGATACGCAGTATTTT
-	TRBJ1-1	TRBV9	-	CASSFRDTNTEAFF	TGTGCCAGCAGCTTCCGGGACACGAACACTGAAGCTTTCTTT
-	TRBJ2-7	TRBV5-4	TRBD2	CASSQAGSGVFYEQYF	TGTGCCAGCAGCCAAGCGGGTAGCGGGGTTTTCTACGAGCAGTACTTC
-	TRBJ1-6	TRBV14	-	CASSQDAGWNSPLHF	TGTGCCAGCAGCCAAGACGCAGGGTGGAATTCACCCCTCCACTTT
-	TRBJ2-3	TRBV29-1	TRBD2	CSVVREADTQYF	TGCAGCGTTGTGCGGGAGGCAGATACGCAGTATTTT
-	TRBJ2-1	TRBV19	-	CASTRAGAGPYNEQFF	TGTGCCAGTACCCGGGCAGGGGCGGGGCCCTACAATGAGCAGTTCTTC
-	TRBJ2-7	TRBV5-6	TRBD2	CASSSEGTSETYEQYF	TGTGCCAGCAGCTCCGAAGGGACTAGCGAGACCTACGAGCAGTACTTC
-	TRBJ1-5	TRBV28	-	CASSVDQGTNQPQHF	TGTGCCAGCAGCGTCGATCAGGGGACGAATCAGCCCCAGCATTTT
-	TRBJ2-3	TRBV9	TRBD1	CASSVGGAGGPDTQYF	TGTGCCAGCAGCGTAGGAGGGGCAGGGGGCCCAGATACGCAGTATTTT
-	TRBJ1-4	TRBV6-4	-	CASRAERSASLFF	TGTGCCAGCAGAGCGGAGAGGAGCGCGTCGCTGTTTTTT
-	TRBJ2-7	TRBV6-1	-	CASGWDPRSYEQYF	TGTGCCAGCGGTTGGGACCCGAGATCCTACGAGCAGTACTTC
-	TRBJ2-5	TRBV5-1	-	CASSLDAGTETQYF	TGCGCCAGCAGCTTGGACGCCGGGACAGAGACCCAGTACTTC
-	TRBJ2-1	TRBV9	TRBD2	CASSVLPGGGPPGNEQFF	TGTGCCAGCAGCGTTCTCCCGGGGGGGGGCCCCCCTGGCAATGAGCAGTTCTTC
-	TRBJ2-7	TRBV28	TRBD2	CASSLTLAGLSYEQYF	TGTGCCAGCAGTTTAACACTAGCGGGTCTCTCCTACGAGCAGTACTTC
-	TRBJ1-2	TRBV29-1	TRBD1	CSVEGFNLGQGEDYGYTF	TGCAGCGTTGAAGGCTTTAACCTGGGACAGGGAGAAGACTATGGCTACACCTTC